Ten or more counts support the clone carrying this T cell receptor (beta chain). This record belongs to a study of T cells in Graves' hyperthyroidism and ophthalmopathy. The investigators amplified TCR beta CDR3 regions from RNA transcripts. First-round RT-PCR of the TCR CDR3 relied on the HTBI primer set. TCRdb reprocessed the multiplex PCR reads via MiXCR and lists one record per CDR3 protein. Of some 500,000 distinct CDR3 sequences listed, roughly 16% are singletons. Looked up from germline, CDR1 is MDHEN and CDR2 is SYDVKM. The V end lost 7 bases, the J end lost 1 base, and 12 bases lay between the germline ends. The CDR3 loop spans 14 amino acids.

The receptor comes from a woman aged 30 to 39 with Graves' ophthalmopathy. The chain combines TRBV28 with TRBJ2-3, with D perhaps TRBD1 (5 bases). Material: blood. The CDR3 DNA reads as TGTGCCAGCATAGAGGACACCGGCACAGATACGCAGTATTTT. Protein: CASIEDTGTDTQYF. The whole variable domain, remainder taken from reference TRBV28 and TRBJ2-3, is DVKVTQSSRYLVKRTGEKVFLECVQDMDHENMFWYRQDPGLGLRLIYFSYDVKMKEKGDIPEGYSVSREKKERFSLILESASTNQTSMYLCASIEDTGTDTQYFGPGTRLTVL.